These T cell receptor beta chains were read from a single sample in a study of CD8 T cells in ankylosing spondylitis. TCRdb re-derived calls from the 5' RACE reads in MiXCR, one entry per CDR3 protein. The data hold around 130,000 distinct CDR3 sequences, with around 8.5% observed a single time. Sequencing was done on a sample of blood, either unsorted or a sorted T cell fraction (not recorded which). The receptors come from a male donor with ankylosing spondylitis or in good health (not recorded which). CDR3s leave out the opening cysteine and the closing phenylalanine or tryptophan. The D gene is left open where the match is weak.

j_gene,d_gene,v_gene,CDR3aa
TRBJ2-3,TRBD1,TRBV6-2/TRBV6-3,ASSRDRGPDTQY
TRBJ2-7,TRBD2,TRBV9,ASSEGLAESYEQY
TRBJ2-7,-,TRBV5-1,ASSTGTESYEQY
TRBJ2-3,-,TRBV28,ATGSIGHQSTDTQY
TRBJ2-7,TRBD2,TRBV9,ASSGGLAASQQY
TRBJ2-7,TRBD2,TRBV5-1,ASSLGRLAGDEQY
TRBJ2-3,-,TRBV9,ASSVWTASTDTQY
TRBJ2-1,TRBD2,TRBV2,ASSRQGGHTDEQF
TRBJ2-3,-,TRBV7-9,ASSSLGSTDTQY
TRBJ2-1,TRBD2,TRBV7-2,ASSPLQSGRLNEQF
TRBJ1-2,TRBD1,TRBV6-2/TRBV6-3,ASSSPGQYGYT
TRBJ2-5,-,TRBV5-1,ASSWDRQETQY
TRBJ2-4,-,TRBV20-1,SPLPDMRAKNIQY
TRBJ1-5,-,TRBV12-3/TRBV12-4,ASSPDLNQPQH
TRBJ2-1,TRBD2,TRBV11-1,ASSWTSGDYNEQF
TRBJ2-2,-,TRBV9,ASSASLSGDTGELF
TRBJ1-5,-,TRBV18,ASSGRVDTGNQPQH
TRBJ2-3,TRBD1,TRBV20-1,SVRGQGYTDTQY
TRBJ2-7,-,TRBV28,ASSDYEQY
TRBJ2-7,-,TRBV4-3,ASSQESVFSYEQY
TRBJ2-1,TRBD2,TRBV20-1,SASCLAGEKCKRNEQF
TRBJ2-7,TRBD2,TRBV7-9,ASSSPSGPAREQY
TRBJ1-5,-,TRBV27,ASSLRGDQPQH
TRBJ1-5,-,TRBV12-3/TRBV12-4,ASSLLGQHQPQH
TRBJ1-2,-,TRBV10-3,AILESGGHGYT
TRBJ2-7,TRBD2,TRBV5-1,ASSLEGLAGALDEQY
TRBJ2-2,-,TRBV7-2,ASSTLVGELF
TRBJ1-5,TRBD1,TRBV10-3,ATDRDRVTQPQH
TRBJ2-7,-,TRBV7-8,ASSLAGRASYEQY
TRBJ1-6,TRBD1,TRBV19,ASRPGTANSPLH
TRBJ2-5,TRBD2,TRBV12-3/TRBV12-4,ASSISGLAGETQY
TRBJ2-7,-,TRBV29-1,SVEGGAYEQY
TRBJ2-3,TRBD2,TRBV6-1,ASSLSSGRADTQY
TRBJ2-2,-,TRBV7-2,ASSLAVGGRTTGELF
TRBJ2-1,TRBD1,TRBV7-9,ASSTGTGMGNEQF
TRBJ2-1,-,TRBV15,ATSRDWGGQF
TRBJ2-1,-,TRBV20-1,SARDSPVNEQF
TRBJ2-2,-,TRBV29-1,SVALTGDTGELF
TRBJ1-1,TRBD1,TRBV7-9,ASSRWEGAITEAF
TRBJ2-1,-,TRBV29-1,SVVTYNEQF
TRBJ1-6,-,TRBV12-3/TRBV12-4,ASSPGQSGSLTLH